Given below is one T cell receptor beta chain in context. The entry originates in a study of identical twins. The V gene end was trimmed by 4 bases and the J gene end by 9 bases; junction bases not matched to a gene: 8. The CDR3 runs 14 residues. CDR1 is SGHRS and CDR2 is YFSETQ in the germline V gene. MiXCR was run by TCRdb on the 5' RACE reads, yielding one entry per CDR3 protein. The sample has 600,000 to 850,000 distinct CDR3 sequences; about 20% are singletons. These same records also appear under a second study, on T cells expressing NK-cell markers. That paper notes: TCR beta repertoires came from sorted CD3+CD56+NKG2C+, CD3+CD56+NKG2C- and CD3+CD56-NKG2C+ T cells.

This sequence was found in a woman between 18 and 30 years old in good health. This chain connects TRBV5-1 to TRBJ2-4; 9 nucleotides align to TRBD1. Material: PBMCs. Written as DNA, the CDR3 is TGCGCCAGCAGCACCCAACAGGGGGCCGGCATTCAGTACTTC. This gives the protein CASSTQQGAGIQYF.